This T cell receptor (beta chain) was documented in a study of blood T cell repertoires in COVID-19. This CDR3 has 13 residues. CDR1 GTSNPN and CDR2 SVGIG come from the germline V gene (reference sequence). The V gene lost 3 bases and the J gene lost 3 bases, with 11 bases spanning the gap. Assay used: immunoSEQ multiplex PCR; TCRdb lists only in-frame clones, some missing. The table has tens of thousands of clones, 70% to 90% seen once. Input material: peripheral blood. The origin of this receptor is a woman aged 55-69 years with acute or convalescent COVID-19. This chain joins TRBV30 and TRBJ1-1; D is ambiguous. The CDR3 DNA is TGTGCCTGGAGGCTAGAGGGATACACTGAAGCTTTCTTT. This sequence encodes CAWRLEGYTEAFF.